Below, 21 T cell receptor beta chains from the same sample are listed, as sequenced in a study of T cell clonality in common variable immunodeficiency. Only in-frame clones appear in the TCRdb table, and some are missing; sequencing was by immunoSEQ multiplex PCR. The profile covers about 52,000 clones, none occurring a single time. The sequenced sample was peripheral blood mononuclear cells. The receptors were sampled from a person aged 18 to 75 in good health.

Many counts were recorded for this clone. The read finishes 3 residues shy of the CDR3 end, and the germline J gene is used to complete it. This chain connects TRBV7-6 to TRBJ2-3, with D uncertain. In germline, CDR1 is SGHVS, CDR2 FNYEAQ. V was clipped by 5 bases and J by 2 bases, with 5 bases between them. There are 12 residues in the CDR3. Incomplete CDR3 DNA: TGTGCCAGCAGCCATCACACAGATACG. Protein product: CASSHHTDT. In full, the CDR3 is CASSHHTDTQYF.

This clone was counted between two and nine times. The read terminates 3 residues before the CDR3 end, so the remaining end is supplied by the germline J gene. The chain joins TRBV20-1 to TRBJ2-3, with TRBD2 matching over 9 bases. The V segment lost 3 bases and the J segment 7 bases; nucleotides outside the gene matches: 11. There are 15 residues in the CDR3. Germline CDR1 and CDR2: DFQATT and SNEGSKA (reference sequence). The chain's CDR3 is CSARQGGTSTYTQYF. CDR3 DNA (partial): TGCAGTGCTAGGCAGGGGGGGACTAGCACGTATACG.

There are many counts of this clone. The read ends 3 residues early relative to the CDR3; the germline J gene fills the gap. The chain uses TRBV20-1 and TRBJ2-7, with D possibly being TRBD2 (5 bases). The CDR3 covers 13 residues. The ends were cut back, 5 bases at V and 3 bases at J, with 14 bases in the middle. Germline CDR1 reads DFQATT; CDR2 reads SNEGSKA (reference sequence). The sequenced part of the CDR3 DNA is TGCAGTGCTCCCGAGGGCTCGGTCTACGAG. Protein sequence: CSAPEGSVYE. The whole CDR3 sequence is CSAPEGSVYEQYF.

This clone was detected ten times or more. This chain's CDR3 is CSVRAVTYEQYF. Partial CDR3 DNA: TGCAGCGTGAGAGCGGTGACCTACGAG. This chain connects TRBV29-1 to TRBJ2-7, with D perhaps matching TRBD2 (5 bases). From the germline J gene comes the end of the CDR3, since the read stops 3 residues before it. The CDR3 loop spans 12 amino acids. CDR1 and CDR2 (germline): SQVTM, ANQGSEA. V was clipped by 6 bases and J by 2 bases, with 11 bases between them.

This clone appeared many times. The read ends 3 residues shy of where the CDR3 ends; the end is completed using the germline J gene. The chain combines TRBV5-4 with TRBJ2-5; D might be TRBD1 (8 bases). Germline values: CDR1 SGHNT, CDR2 YYREEE (reference sequence). V shed 1 base and J shed 2 bases, with 15 bases lying between them. This CDR3 contains 16 residues. The CDR3 here is CASSLTGGSGQETQYF. Partial CDR3 DNA: TGTGCCAGCAGCTTGACAGGGGGTAGCGGGCAAGAGACC.

A few counts support this clone. The junction departs from the called germline gene at one end, perhaps through a read error. The missing CDR3 end, 3 residues past where the read stops, is filled in from the germline J gene. The chain couples TRBV11-2 to TRBJ2-1; D possibly uses TRBD1 or TRBD2 (5 bases each). Per germline, CDR1 SGHAT and CDR2 FQNNGV. The CDR3 contains 14 residues. CDR3 DNA, as far as it was read: TGTGCGAGCACGAGGGGTCGTGGCTACAATGAG. Its protein product is CASTRGRGYNE. The CDR3 reads in full as CASTRGRGYNEQFF.

This clone was recorded many times. The read stops 3 residues short of the end of the CDR3; the missing end is completed from the germline J gene. The sample contains more than one DNA sequence encoding this CDR3. This chain connects TRBV19 to TRBJ1-6; D unclear. Per germline, CDR1 LNHDA and CDR2 SQIVND (reference sequence). V shed 3 bases and J shed 7 bases, with 16 bases lying between them. The CDR3 loop spans 16 amino acids. The CDR3 sequence: CASSMPEGRRNSPLHF. The CDR3 DNA, read in part, is TGTGCCAGTAGTATGCCTGAGGGCAGGAGAAATTCACCC.

This clone has at least ten counts. The read is 3 residues too short to cover the CDR3 end, so that end is filled in from the germline J gene. The rearrangement uses TRBV13 and TRBJ2-6; no definite D call. Germline assignment: CDR1 PRHDT and CDR2 FYEKMQ (reference sequence). V was shortened by 4 bases and J by 0 bases, with 16 bases between the two germline ends. CDR3 length equals 18 residues. The CDR3 DNA, read in part, is TGTGCCAGCAGCTGGGTGACATCGCTTAGCTCTGGGGCCAACGTC. This gives the protein CASSWVTSLSSGANV. The full-length CDR3 reads as CASSWVTSLSSGANVLTF.

This clone was counted many times. Read data end 3 residues before the CDR3 end; the end is taken from the germline J gene. V and J are TRBV18 and TRBJ1-1, with a possible D match to TRBD1 (6 bases). The CDR3 extends over 18 amino acids. The germline V and J ends were trimmed by 3 bases and 0 bases, with 20 bases remaining between them. CDR1 is KGHSH, CDR2 LQKENI, per germline. CDR3 region: CASSPINQGGEMNTEAFF. CDR3 bases read: TGTGCCAGCTCACCTATTAATCAAGGGGGGGAAATGAACACTGAA.

This clone was counted ten times or more. The sequence runs out 3 residues before the end of the CDR3; the remainder is reconstructed from the germline J gene. The rearrangement joins TRBV29-1 to TRBJ2-5; 9 bases match TRBD2. The germline V gene has CDR1 SQVTM and CDR2 ANQGSEA. V shed 3 bases and J 1 base; nucleotides not matched to a gene: 6. CDR3 length: 15 residues. The sequenced part of the CDR3 DNA is TGCAGCGTTGATGGCGTTAGCGGGGGCCAAGAGACC. Translation gives CSVDGVSGGQET. The full CDR3 is CSVDGVSGGQETQYF. Full variable domain (missing parts from reference TRBV29-1 and TRBJ2-5): SAVISQKPSRDICQRGTSLTIQCQVDSQVTMMFWYRQQPGQSLTLIATANQGSEATYESGFVIDKFPISRPNLTFSTLTVSNMSPEDSSIYLCSVDGVSGGQETQYFGPGTRLLVL.

This clone occurred many times. The read ends 3 residues before the CDR3 terminus; that terminus is restored from the germline J gene. The chain employs TRBV5-1 and TRBJ1-4, with 9 bases that match TRBD1. The V and J ends lost 3 bases and 8 bases, in that order; junction bases with no gene match: 8. This CDR3 comprises 15 residues. The germline V gene encodes CDR1 SGHRS and CDR2 YFSETQ. CDR3 amino acids: CASSSGQGLKEKLFF. The sequenced CDR3 bases are TGCGCCAGCAGCTCCGGACAGGGGTTAAAAGAAAAA.

This clone was seen at least ten times. Incomplete CDR3 DNA: TGTGCCAGTAGTATCGGGTTTGGGGAG. It translates to CASSIGFGE. The entire CDR3 sequence reads CASSIGFGELFF. The V gene is TRBV19, the J gene TRBJ2-2, with D unclear. The CDR3 extends 3 residues past the end of the read, so its final part is completed from the germline J gene. The V end was cut by 3 bases, the J end by 8 bases, with 7 bases between. Germline V gene lookup returns CDR1 LNHDA and CDR2 SQIVND (reference sequence). The CDR3 spans 12 residues. The whole variable domain, filled in from reference TRBV19 and TRBJ2-2, reads DGGITQSPKYLFRKEGQNVTLSCEQNLNHDAMYWYRQDPGQGLRLIYYSQIVNDFQKGDIAEGYSVSREKKESFPLTVTSAQKNPTAFYLCASSIGFGELFFGEGSRLTVL.

This clone has at least ten counts. The read finishes 3 residues shy of the CDR3 end, and the germline J gene is used to complete it. The chain couples TRBV5-1 to TRBJ1-1, with D possibly being TRBD1 (5 bases). The CDR3 runs to 14 residues. Trimming shortened V by 0 bases and J by 7 bases, and 13 bases separated the two germline ends. Germline CDR1 reads SGHRS; CDR2 reads YFSETQ. Partial CDR3 DNA: TGCGCCAGCAGCTTGGGACGGCCGAGGGGTGAA. Protein sequence: CASSLGRPRGE. The full CDR3 protein is CASSLGRPRGEAFF.

This clone was observed many times. The read terminates 3 residues ahead of where the CDR3 ends, so the germline J gene completes it. The V call is TRBV5-1, the J call TRBJ2-1; 7 nucleotides align to TRBD2. Germline trimming cut 2 bases from V and 6 bases from J; bases unmatched to any gene: 8. CDR1 is SGHRS, CDR2 YFSETQ, per germline. The CDR3 is made up of 15 amino acids. The CDR3 DNA, read in part, is TGCGCCAGCAGCTTTGAGCGGGGCAAGGGCAATGAG. It codes for CASSFERGKGNE. Given in full, the CDR3 is CASSFERGKGNEQFF.

Many counts were recorded for this clone. Read sequence stops 3 residues before the CDR3 end, and the germline J gene provides the missing end. The rearrangement joins TRBV5-1 to TRBJ2-3; D is ambiguous. V lost 0 bases and J 0 bases, leaving 8 bases between the germline ends. The germline V gene encodes CDR1 SGHRS and CDR2 YFSETQ. The CDR3 covers 15 residues. The sequenced CDR3 bases are TGCGCCAGCAGCTTGGTCCAGTTCAGCACAGATACG. Residues: CASSLVQFSTDT. The whole CDR3 region reads CASSLVQFSTDTQYF.

This clone turned up a few times. The read stops 3 residues short of the end of the CDR3; the missing end is completed from the germline J gene. This chain joins TRBV11-1 and TRBJ2-7, with 8 bases matching TRBD2. This CDR3 has 14 amino acids. The trim removed 3 bases at V and 3 bases at J, leaving 4 bases unmatched. Germline V lookup: CDR1 SGHAT, CDR2 FQDESV (reference sequence). The chain's CDR3 is CASSFGLAGYEQYF. The DNA read from the CDR3 is TGTGCCAGCAGCTTCGGGCTAGCGGGCTACGAG.

There are many counts of this clone. The read comes to an end 3 residues before the CDR3 does, leaving the germline J gene to fill in the end. The chain links TRBV5-1 to TRBJ2-7; weak D call: TRBD1 (5 bases). Per the germline V gene, CDR1 is SGHRS and CDR2 is YFSETQ. The V and J ends lost 3 bases and 0 bases respectively, with 13 bases between them. The CDR3 is 15 amino acids. The sequenced CDR3 bases are TGCGCCAGCAGCTCCCTGGGGCGTAGCTCCTACGAG. Residues: CASSSLGRSSYE. The full CDR3 reads CASSSLGRSSYEQYF.

This clone has ten or more counts. The read halts 3 residues ahead of the CDR3 end, with the missing end drawn from the germline J gene. The rearrangement links TRBV7-6 to TRBJ2-1; D unresolved. CDR1 and CDR2 (germline): SGHVS, FNYEAQ. Between the trimmed V and J ends, which lost 4 bases and 9 bases, there was a span of 10 bases. The CDR3 is 12 amino acids. Incomplete CDR3 DNA: TGTGCCAGCAGCTCCGCCACTGGTGAG. Amino acids: CASSSATGE. The CDR3 reads in full as CASSSATGEQFF.

The chain's CDR3 is CASTGYNEQFF. CDR3 bases read: TGTGCCAGCACCGGGTACAATGAG. This sequence joins TRBV2 and TRBJ2-1, with unresolved D. The CDR3 end is not reached by the read, which stops 3 residues before it; the germline J gene fills it in. Germline V lookup: CDR1 SNHLY, CDR2 FYNNEI. Trimming stripped 7 bases from V and 4 bases from J, with 5 bases between. This CDR3 has 11 residues. Full variable domain (rest looked up from reference TRBV2 and TRBJ2-1): EPEVTQTPSHQVTQMGQEVILRCVPISNHLYFYWYRQILGQKVEFLVSFYNNEISEKSEIFDDQFSVERPDGSNFTLKIRSTKLEDSAMYFCASTGYNEQFFGPGTRLTVL.

This clone was seen many times. The read finishes 3 residues shy of the CDR3 end, and the germline J gene is used to complete it. This chain links TRBV10-3 with TRBJ2-5; TRBD2 matches 9 bases. CDR3 size: 16 residues. Germline assignment: CDR1 ENHRY and CDR2 SYGVKD. V lost 3 bases and J lost 5; bases outside the gene matches: 10. CDR3 amino acids: CAISDPGLAGGETQYF. The part of the CDR3 DNA that was read is TGTGCCATCAGTGATCCGGGACTAGCTGGGGGGGAGACC.

This clone has a count of ten or more. The read is 3 residues too short to cover the CDR3 end, so that end is filled in from the germline J gene. The chain has TRBV7-2 and TRBJ1-5, with D hard to call. The CDR3 length is 15 residues. Germline V gene sequence: CDR1 SGHTA, CDR2 FQGNSA. V was trimmed by 5 bases and J by 7 bases, leaving 18 bases between them. The CDR3 protein is CASSQEAGTGQPQHF. The CDR3 DNA, read in part, is TGTGCCAGCAGCCAGGAAGCGGGTACGGGACAGCCC.